A single sample is the source of the 28 T cell receptor beta chains below, sequenced in a study of PD-L1 blockade in urothelial cancer. The protocol was immunoSEQ multiplex PCR, while the TCRdb copy is restricted to in-frame clones and leaves out a portion. The sample lists about 46,000 clones, around 85% seen once, with under 2.5% in the top ten. Documented time point: peripheral blood 6 weeks after treatment start. The sequenced sample was PBMCs, obtained around atezolizumab (anti-PD-L1) treatment. The receptor source for this set is a man in his fifties or sixties with urothelial cancer.

This clone was recorded a few times. The chain joins TRBV7-2 to TRBJ1-2, with no clear D. Trimming shortened V by 5 bases and J by 7 bases, and 17 bases separated the two germline ends. CDR1 is SGHTA, CDR2 FQGNSA, per germline. The CDR3 is made up of 14 amino acids. CDR3 amino acids: CASSPARVEAGYTF. CDR3 bases: TGTGCCAGCAGCCCCGCGAGGGTAGAGGCTGGCTACACCTTC.

This clone has just one count. The chain uses TRBV10-1 and TRBJ1-5; a possible D gene is TRBD1 (6 bases). The ends were cut back, 4 bases at V and 2 bases at J, with 6 bases in the middle. The germline CDR1 and CDR2 sequences are WNHNN and SYGVQD (reference sequence). This CDR3 spans 13 amino acids. As DNA, the CDR3 is TGCGCCAGCAGTGCAGGGGGCAATCAGCCCCAGCATTTT. This sequence encodes CASSAGGNQPQHF.

The CDR3 region is CASSPRLAGAGWEQYF. CDR3 sequence (DNA): TGTGCCAGCAGCCCCCGACTAGCGGGGGCTGGTTGGGAGCAGTACTTC. The chain uses TRBV14 and TRBJ2-7, with 12 bases identical to TRBD2. Germline assignment: CDR1 SGHDN and CDR2 FVKESK. The CDR3 runs to 16 residues. With 4 bases clipped from V and 7 bases from J, the junction kept 11 bases outside the gene matches.

CDR3 bases: TGCGCCAGCAGCCAGAGGGGGACAGCCGCAACAAATTCACCCCTCCACTTT. Translation gives CASSQRGTAATNSPLHF. The chain couples TRBV4-1 to TRBJ1-6; 7 bases map to TRBD1. Trimming took 3 bases from V and 7 from J; bases not matched to a gene: 12. The CDR3 contains 17 residues. Per the germline V gene, CDR1 is MGHRA and CDR2 is YSYEKL.

The chain combines TRBV6-6 with TRBJ2-3; TRBD1 matches 7 bases. V gave up 7 bases and J gave up 1 base; unmatched junction bases: 5. The CDR3 is 14 residues long. The V gene's germline CDR1 is MNHNY and CDR2 SVGAGI (reference sequence). The CDR3 coding sequence is TGTGCCAGCATCCGGGACAGAGGCACAGATACGCAGTATTTT. As protein: CASIRDRGTDTQYF.

The rearrangement joins TRBV5-6 to TRBJ2-6, with D unclear. This CDR3 comprises 17 residues. V lost 1 base to trimming and J lost 0 bases, with 11 bases between them. Germline lookup yields CDR1 SGHDT and CDR2 YYEEEE. CDR3 protein: CASSLQLRVSGANVLTF. CDR3 DNA: TGTGCCAGCAGCTTGCAACTTCGAGTCTCTGGGGCCAACGTCCTGACTTTC. The variable domain in full, with the rest retrieved from reference TRBV5-6 and TRBJ2-6, is DAGVTQSPTHLIKTRGQQVTLRCSPKSGHDTVSWYQQALGQGPQFIFQYYEEEERQRGNFPDRFSGHQFPNYSSELNVNALLLGDSALYLCASSLQLRVSGANVLTFGAGSRLTVL.

The chain uses TRBV11-2 and TRBJ2-5, with unresolved D. Germline values: CDR1 SGHAT, CDR2 FQNNGV. CDR3 length equals 12 residues. V was pared by 5 bases and J by 9 bases, with 13 bases between. Written as DNA, the CDR3 is TGTGCCAGCAGCGCCGAATTACTGGCCCAGTACTTC. Translation: CASSAELLAQYF.

The J gene is TRBJ1-1, the V gene TRBV15; D unresolved. The germline V gene encodes CDR1 LNHNV and CDR2 YYDKDF (reference sequence). This CDR3 spans 14 amino acids. Trimming removed 0 bases from V and 6 bases from J, with 11 bases in between. The CDR3 coding sequence is TGTGCCACCAGCAGAGATGCGGGCTTGGCTGAAGCTTTCTTT. Translated, it gives CATSRDAGLAEAFF.

The CDR3 loop reads CASSVDSLNTEAFF. The CDR3 DNA sequence: TGTGCCAGCAGCGTCGACAGTCTGAACACTGAAGCTTTCTTT. The chain employs TRBV9 and TRBJ1-1; possibly TRBD1 for D (5 bases). The length of the CDR3 is 14 residues. Trimming removed 2 bases at V and 0 bases at J, with 8 bases between. Looked up from germline, CDR1 is SGDLS and CDR2 is YYNGEE.

A single count supports this clone. The J gene is TRBJ2-5, the V gene TRBV6-6; D remains ambiguous. From germline, CDR1 is MNHNY and CDR2 SVGAGI (reference sequence). The CDR3 is 12 amino acids. V was cut by 4 bases and J by 5 bases, with 8 bases left in between. The CDR3 DNA sequence: TGTGCCAGCAGTTCTCCCCCGGAGACCCAGTACTTC. This gives the protein CASSSPPETQYF.

The V and J genes are TRBV30 and TRBJ1-5; the match to TRBD1 covers 7 bases. The CDR3 covers 18 residues. Germline CDR1 is GTSNPN and CDR2 is SVGIG (reference sequence). Unmatched junction bases numbered 14, after V lost 3 bases and J lost 0 bases. CDR3 coding DNA: TGTGCCTGGAGGGGACAAGGGGGCCATAAATATAGCAATCAGCCCCAGCATTTT. This translates into CAWRGQGGHKYSNQPQHF.

The V and J genes are TRBV4-2 and TRBJ2-4; possible D gene TRBD1, 6 bases. Trimming pared 1 base from V and 5 bases from J, leaving 24 bases between. The CDR3 is 19 residues long. CDR1 is LGHNA, CDR2 YNFKEQ, per germline. CDR3 region: CASSQVGAWAPSVQNIQYF. The CDR3 bases are TGTGCCAGCAGCCAAGTGGGGGCCTGGGCCCCGTCAGTGCAAAACATTCAGTACTTC.

The chain employs TRBV20-1 and TRBJ2-1; 7 nucleotides agree with TRBD1. CDR1 is DFQATT and CDR2 is SNEGSKA in the germline V gene (reference sequence). V was pared by 5 bases and J by 8 bases, with 3 bases of the junction left unmatched. There are 11 residues in the CDR3. The CDR3 region is CSAQQGYEQFF. CDR3 nucleotide sequence: TGCAGTGCTCAACAGGGGTATGAGCAGTTCTTC.

The rearrangement links TRBV2 to TRBJ2-7, with D maybe TRBD1 (6 bases). CDR1 is SNHLY and CDR2 is FYNNEI in the germline V gene. Deletions cut 6 bases from V and 0 bases from J, with 12 bases between. The CDR3 consists of 14 residues. Here the CDR3 DNA reads TGTGCCAGCAGACCACAGGGTCCCTCCTACGAGCAGTACTTC. Its translation: CASRPQGPSYEQYF.

This chain joins TRBV18 and TRBJ2-2; D call uncertain. The CDR3 is 13 residues long. CDR1 KGHSH and CDR2 LQKENI come from the germline V gene. V was trimmed by 2 bases and J by 9 bases, leaving 10 bases between them. This chain's CDR3 is CASSPDLGRELFF. CDR3 DNA: TGTGCCAGCTCACCAGATCTGGGCCGGGAGCTGTTTTTT.

The V call is TRBV2, the J call TRBJ2-7; TRBD1 aligns across 8 bases. The CDR3 runs 14 residues. Germline V gene data show CDR1 as SNHLY and CDR2 as FYNNEI. With 5 bases clipped from V and 5 bases from J, the junction kept 8 bases outside the gene matches. The CDR3 reads CASSYRTGPNEQYF. DNA for the CDR3: TGTGCCAGCAGTTACAGGACAGGGCCCAACGAGCAGTACTTC.

This clone came up a few times. The chain combines TRBV7-3 with TRBJ2-3, with D tentatively TRBD2 (7 bases). CDR3 length: 15 residues. Germline CDR1 is SGHTA and CDR2 is FQGTGA. Trimming removed 3 bases from V and 0 bases from J, with 10 bases in between. CDR3 DNA: TGTGCCAGCAGCTTGGCGGGGGCCAGCACAGATACGCAGTATTTT. It encodes CASSLAGASTDTQYF.

The chain is built from TRBV6-5 and TRBJ2-1; 7 nucleotides align to TRBD2. Germline trimming cut 10 bases from V and 10 bases from J; bases unmatched to any gene: 10. Germline CDR1 MNHEY, CDR2 SVGAGI. This CDR3 contains 12 residues. As DNA, the CDR3 is TGTGCCACCACCGGGACTAACTTAGAGCAGTTCTTC. Residues: CATTGTNLEQFF.

The chain links TRBV18 to TRBJ1-6, with 7 bases identical to TRBD1. This CDR3 is built from 15 residues. Trimming cost V 4 bases and J 9 bases; bases outside gene matches: 9. From germline, CDR1 is KGHSH and CDR2 LQKENI. The chain's CDR3 is CASSQLQGLLSPLHF. The CDR3 coding sequence is TGTGCCAGCTCACAACTACAGGGGTTACTTTCACCCCTCCACTTT.

The chain's CDR3 is CASSPTGLPYEQYF. The CDR3 region has the DNA TGTGCCAGCAGCCCTACAGGTCTCCCCTACGAGCAGTACTTC. V is TRBV5-6 and J is TRBJ2-7; tentatively, D is TRBD1 (5 bases). The length of the CDR3 is 14 residues. Germline CDR1 and CDR2: SGHDT and YYEEEE. V was clipped by 4 bases and J by 2 bases, with 13 bases between them.

This rearrangement joins TRBV30 to TRBJ2-2; D may be TRBD1 (6 bases). CDR1 is GTSNPN, CDR2 SVGIG, per germline (reference sequence). V was clipped by 3 bases and J by 6 bases, with 11 bases between them. CDR3 size: 13 residues. CDR3 bases: TGTGCCTGGAGATCACAGGGATCCGGGGAGCTGTTTTTT. Protein: CAWRSQGSGELFF.

The chain has TRBV5-6 and TRBJ1-4, with 9 nucleotides matching TRBD1. The CDR3 runs 15 residues. The trim removed 0 bases at V and 9 bases at J, leaving 6 bases unmatched. Germline-derived CDR1 and CDR2 are SGHDT and YYEEEE. The CDR3 protein is CASSLAPGQGQKLFF. DNA for the CDR3: TGTGCCAGCAGCTTGGCCCCGGGACAGGGCCAAAAACTGTTTTTT.

The V and J genes are TRBV19 and TRBJ1-1, with unresolved D. This CDR3 spans 13 amino acids. V was pared by 0 bases and J by 5 bases, with 7 bases between. Germline V gene sequence: CDR1 LNHDA, CDR2 SQIVND (reference sequence). The CDR3 is CASSIEQQTEAFF. In DNA, the CDR3 is TGTGCCAGTAGTATAGAGCAACAAACTGAAGCTTTCTTT.

This clone was observed once. V usage is TRBV5-1 and J usage is TRBJ2-2; no clear D gene. Germline V CDR1 and CDR2: SGHRS, YFSETQ. This CDR3 region has 15 residues. The V gene lost 0 bases and the J gene lost 5 bases, with 11 bases spanning the gap. The CDR3 loop is CASSLASSRTGELFF. CDR3 coding DNA: TGCGCCAGCAGCTTGGCTTCCTCGAGGACCGGGGAGCTGTTTTTT.

The J gene is TRBJ2-7, the V gene TRBV27; TRBD2 matches at 7 bases. Germline CDR1 is MNHEY and CDR2 is SMNVEV (reference sequence). The CDR3 has 16 amino acids. V shed 5 bases, J shed 4 bases, and the junction held 14 bases outside the gene matches. The CDR3: CASSPSLALATYEQYF. The DNA of the CDR3 is TGTGCCAGCAGTCCCTCACTAGCGTTGGCTACTTACGAGCAGTACTTC.

The chain is built from TRBV5-1 and TRBJ1-6; D remains ambiguous. CDR1 and CDR2 (germline): SGHRS, YFSETQ. V lost 1 base and J lost 0, with 11 bases in between. The CDR3 totals 17 residues. The CDR3 DNA reads as TGCGCCAGCAGCTTGATCACGCTTAGCTCCTATAATTCACCCCTCCACTTT. Protein sequence: CASSLITLSSYNSPLHF.

Points on this clone: Other nucleotide sequences in the sample specify the same CDR3. The chain has TRBV5-1 and TRBJ2-5; 10 bases map to TRBD2. CDR1 is SGHRS and CDR2 is YFSETQ in the germline V gene. This CDR3 spans 15 amino acids. J was trimmed by 5 bases and V by 7 bases; bases with no gene match: 11. CDR3 sequence (DNA): TGCGCCAGCTCTCGTGGTAGCGGGGGGAGGGAGACCCAGTACTTC. It is translated as CASSRGSGGRETQYF.

The chain combines TRBV7-9 with TRBJ2-1; no firm D call. CDR3 length equals 11 residues. The V end lost 8 bases, the J end lost 9 bases, and 11 bases lay between the germline ends. Germline V CDR1 and CDR2: SEHNR, FQNEAQ (reference sequence). The CDR3 nucleotides are TGTGCCAGCTACTCAACGGGTGAGCAGTTCTTC. Translation: CASYSTGEQFF.